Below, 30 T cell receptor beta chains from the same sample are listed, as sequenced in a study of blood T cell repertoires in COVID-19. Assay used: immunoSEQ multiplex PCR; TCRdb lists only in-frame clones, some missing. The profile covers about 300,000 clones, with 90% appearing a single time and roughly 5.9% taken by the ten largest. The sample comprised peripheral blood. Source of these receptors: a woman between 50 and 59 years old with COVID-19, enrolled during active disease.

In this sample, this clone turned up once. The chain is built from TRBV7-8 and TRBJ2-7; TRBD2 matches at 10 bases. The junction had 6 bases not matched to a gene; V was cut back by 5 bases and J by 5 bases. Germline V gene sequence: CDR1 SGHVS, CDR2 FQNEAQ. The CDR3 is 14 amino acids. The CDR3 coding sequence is TGTGCCAGCAGCCAAGCGGGAGGGTCCCACGAGCAGTACTTC. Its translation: CASSQAGGSHEQYF.

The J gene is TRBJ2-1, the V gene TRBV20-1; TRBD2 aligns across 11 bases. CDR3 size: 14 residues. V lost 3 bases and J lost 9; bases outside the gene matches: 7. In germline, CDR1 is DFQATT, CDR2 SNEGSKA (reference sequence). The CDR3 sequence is CSASSLAGGVEQFF. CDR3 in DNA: TGCAGTGCTAGTTCATTAGCGGGAGGGGTTGAGCAGTTCTTC.

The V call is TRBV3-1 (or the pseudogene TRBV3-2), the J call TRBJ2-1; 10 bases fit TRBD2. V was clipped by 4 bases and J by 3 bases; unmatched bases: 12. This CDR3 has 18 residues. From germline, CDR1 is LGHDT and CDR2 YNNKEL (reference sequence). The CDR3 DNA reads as TGTGCCAGCAGCCCGCGACAGGGGACTAGCGACCACTACAATGAGCAGTTCTTC. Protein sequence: CASSPRQGTSDHYNEQFF.

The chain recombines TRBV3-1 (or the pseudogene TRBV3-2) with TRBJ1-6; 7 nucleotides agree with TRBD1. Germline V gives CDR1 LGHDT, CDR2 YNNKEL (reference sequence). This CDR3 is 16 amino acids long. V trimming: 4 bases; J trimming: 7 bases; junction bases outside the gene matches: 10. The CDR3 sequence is CASSPPGQSPNSPLHF. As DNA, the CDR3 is TGTGCCAGCAGCCCTCCGGGACAGAGCCCAAATTCACCCCTCCACTTT.

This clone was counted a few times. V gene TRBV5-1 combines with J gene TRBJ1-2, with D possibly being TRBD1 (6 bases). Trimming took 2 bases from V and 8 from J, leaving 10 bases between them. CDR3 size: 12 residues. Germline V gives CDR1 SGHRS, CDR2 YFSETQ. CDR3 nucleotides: TGCGCCAGCAGCTTACAGGGACAAGGCTACACCTTC. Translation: CASSLQGQGYTF. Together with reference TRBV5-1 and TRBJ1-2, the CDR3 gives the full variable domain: KAGVTQTPRYLIKTRGQQVTLSCSPISGHRSVSWYQQTPGQGLQFLFEYFSETQRNKGNFPGRFSGRQFSNSRSEMNVSTLELGDSALYLCASSLQGQGYTFGSGTRLTVV.

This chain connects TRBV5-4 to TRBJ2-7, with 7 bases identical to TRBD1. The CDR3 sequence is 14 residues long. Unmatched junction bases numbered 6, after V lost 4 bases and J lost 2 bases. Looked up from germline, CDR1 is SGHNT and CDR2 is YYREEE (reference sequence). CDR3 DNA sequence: TGTGCCAGCAGCAAGGCCGGGACAGCCTACGAGCAGTACTTC. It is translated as CASSKAGTAYEQYF.

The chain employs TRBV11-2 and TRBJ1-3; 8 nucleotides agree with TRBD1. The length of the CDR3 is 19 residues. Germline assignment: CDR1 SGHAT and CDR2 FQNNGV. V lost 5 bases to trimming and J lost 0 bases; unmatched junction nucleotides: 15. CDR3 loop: CASSPSPRDRSFSGNTIYF. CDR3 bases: TGTGCCAGCAGCCCTAGCCCCCGGGACAGGTCCTTCTCTGGAAACACCATATATTTT.

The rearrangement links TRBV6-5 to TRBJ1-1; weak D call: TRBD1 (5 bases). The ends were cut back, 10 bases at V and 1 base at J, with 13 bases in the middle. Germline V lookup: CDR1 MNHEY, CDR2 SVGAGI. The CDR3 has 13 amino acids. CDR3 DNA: TGTGCCACCAAGACAGACTCGAACACTGAAGCTTTCTTT. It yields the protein CATKTDSNTEAFF.

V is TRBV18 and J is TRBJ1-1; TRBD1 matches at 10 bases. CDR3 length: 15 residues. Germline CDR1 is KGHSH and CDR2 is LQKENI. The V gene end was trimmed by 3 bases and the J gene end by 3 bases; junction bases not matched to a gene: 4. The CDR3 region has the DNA TGTGCCAGCTCACCTACTGGACAGGGGGACACTGAAGCTTTCTTT. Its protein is CASSPTGQGDTEAFF.

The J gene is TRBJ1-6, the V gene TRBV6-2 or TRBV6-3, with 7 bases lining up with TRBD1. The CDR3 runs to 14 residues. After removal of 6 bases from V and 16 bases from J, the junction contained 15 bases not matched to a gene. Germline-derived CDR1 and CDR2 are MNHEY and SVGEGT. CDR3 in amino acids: CASSDPGGASRLHF. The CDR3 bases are TGTGCCAGCAGCGATCCAGGGGGAGCTAGCCGTCTCCACTTT.

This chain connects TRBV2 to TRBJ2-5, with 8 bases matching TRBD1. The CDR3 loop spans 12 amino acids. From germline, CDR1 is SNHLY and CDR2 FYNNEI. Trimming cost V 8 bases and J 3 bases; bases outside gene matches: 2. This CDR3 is CASGQGEETQYF. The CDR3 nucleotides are TGTGCCAGCGGACAGGGTGAAGAGACCCAGTACTTC.

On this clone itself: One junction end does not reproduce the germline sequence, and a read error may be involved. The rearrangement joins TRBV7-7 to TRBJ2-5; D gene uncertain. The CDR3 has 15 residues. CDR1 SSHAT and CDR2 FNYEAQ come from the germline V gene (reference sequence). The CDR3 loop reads CASSLEVGDKETQYF. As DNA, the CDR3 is TGTGCTAGCAGCTTAGAGGTCGGAGATAAAGAGACCCAGTACTTC.

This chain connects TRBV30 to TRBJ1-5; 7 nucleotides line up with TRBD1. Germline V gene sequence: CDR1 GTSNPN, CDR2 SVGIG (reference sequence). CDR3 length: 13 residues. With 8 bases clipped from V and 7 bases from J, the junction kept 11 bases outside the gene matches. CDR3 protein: CAGSGGGRQPQHF. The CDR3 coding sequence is TGTGCCGGCTCGGGAGGGGGCAGACAGCCCCAGCATTTT.

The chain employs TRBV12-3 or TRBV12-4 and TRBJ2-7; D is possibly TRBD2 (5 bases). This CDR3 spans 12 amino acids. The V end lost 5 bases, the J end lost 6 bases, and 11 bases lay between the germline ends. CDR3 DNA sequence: TGTGCCAGCAGTACTCCAGGAGGCGAGCAGTACTTC. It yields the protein CASSTPGGEQYF.

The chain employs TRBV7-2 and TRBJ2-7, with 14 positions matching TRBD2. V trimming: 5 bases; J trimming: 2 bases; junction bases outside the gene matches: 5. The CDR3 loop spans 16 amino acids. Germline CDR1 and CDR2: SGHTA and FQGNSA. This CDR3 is CASSRLAGGPPYEQYF. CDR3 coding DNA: TGTGCCAGCAGCAGACTAGCGGGAGGGCCCCCCTACGAGCAGTACTTC.

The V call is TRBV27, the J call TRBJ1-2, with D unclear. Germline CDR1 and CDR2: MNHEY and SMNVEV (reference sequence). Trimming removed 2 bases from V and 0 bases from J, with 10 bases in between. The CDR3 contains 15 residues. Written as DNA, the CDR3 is TGTGCCAGCAGTTTAAAACAGTGGTCTAACTATGGCTACACCTTC. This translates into CASSLKQWSNYGYTF.

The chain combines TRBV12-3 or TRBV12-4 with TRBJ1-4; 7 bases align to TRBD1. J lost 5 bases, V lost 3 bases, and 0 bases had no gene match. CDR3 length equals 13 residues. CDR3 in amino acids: CASSFRGNEKLFF. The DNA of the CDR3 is TGTGCCAGCAGTTTCAGGGGGAATGAAAAACTGTTTTTT.

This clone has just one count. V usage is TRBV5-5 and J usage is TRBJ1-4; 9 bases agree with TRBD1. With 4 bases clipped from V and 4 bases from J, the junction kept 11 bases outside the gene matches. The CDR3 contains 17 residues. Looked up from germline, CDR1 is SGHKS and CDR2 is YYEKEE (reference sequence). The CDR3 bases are TGTGCCAGCAGCCGGGACAGGGTGGTCTATAGTAATGAAAAACTGTTTTTT. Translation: CASSRDRVVYSNEKLFF. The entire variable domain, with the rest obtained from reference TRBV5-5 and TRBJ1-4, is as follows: DAGVTQSPTHLIKTRGQQVTLRCSPISGHKSVSWYQQVLGQGPQFIFQYYEKEERGRGNFPDRFSARQFPNYSSELNVNALLLGDSALYLCASSRDRVVYSNEKLFFGSGTQLSVL.

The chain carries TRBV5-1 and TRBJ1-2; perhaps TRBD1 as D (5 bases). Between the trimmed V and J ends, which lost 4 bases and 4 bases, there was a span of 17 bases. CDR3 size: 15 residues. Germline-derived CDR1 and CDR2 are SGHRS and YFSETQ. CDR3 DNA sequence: TGCGCCAGCAGCCAGATTGGGGGAGGTGGCTATGGCTACACCTTC. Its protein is CASSQIGGGGYGYTF.

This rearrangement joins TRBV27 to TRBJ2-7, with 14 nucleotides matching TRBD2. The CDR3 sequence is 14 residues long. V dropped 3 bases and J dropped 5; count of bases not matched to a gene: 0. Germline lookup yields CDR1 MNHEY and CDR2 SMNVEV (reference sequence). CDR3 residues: CASSLGLAGDEQYF. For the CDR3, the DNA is TGTGCCAGCAGTTTGGGACTAGCGGGAGACGAGCAGTACTTC.

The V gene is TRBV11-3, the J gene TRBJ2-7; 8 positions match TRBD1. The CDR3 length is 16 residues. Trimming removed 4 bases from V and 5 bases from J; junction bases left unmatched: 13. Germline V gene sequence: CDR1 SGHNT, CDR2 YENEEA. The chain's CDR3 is CASSSAYKDRADEQYF. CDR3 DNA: TGTGCCAGCAGCTCGGCCTACAAGGACAGGGCGGACGAGCAGTACTTC.

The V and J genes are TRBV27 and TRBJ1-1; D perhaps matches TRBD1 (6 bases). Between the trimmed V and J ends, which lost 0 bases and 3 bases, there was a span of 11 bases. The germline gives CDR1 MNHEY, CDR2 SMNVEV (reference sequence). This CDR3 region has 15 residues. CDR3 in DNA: TGTGCCAGCAGTTTATCGCCCAGGGGTCACACTGAAGCTTTCTTT. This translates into CASSLSPRGHTEAFF.

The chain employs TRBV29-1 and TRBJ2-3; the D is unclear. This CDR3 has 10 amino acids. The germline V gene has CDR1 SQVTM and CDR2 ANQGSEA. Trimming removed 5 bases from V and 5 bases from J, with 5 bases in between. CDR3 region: CSVRVDTQYF. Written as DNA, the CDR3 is TGCAGCGTTAGAGTAGATACGCAGTATTTT.

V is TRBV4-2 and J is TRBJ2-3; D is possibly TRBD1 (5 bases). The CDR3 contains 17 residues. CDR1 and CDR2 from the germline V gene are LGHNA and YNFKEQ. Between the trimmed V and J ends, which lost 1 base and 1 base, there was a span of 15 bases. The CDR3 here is CASSQGPPGKGTDTQYF. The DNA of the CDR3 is TGTGCCAGCAGCCAAGGGCCCCCAGGGAAAGGCACAGATACGCAGTATTTT.

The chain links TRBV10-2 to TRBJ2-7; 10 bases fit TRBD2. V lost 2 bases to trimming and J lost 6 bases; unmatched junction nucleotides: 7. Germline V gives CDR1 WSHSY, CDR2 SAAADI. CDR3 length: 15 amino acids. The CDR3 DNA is TGCGCCAGCAGTGAGGATAGCGGGAGGTGGGGCGAGCAGTACTTC. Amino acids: CASSEDSGRWGEQYF.

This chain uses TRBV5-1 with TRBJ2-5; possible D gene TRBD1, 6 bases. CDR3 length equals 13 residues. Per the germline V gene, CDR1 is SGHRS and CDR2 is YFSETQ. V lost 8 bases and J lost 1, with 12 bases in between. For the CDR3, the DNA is TGCGCCAGTCGTCAGGACAGCCAAGAGACCCAGTACTTC. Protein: CASRQDSQETQYF.

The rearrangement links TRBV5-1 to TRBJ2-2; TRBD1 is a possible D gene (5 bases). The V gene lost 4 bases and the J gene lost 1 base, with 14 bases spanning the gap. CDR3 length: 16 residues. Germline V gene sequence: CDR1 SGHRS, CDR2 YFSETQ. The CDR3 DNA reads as TGCGCCAGCAGCAAAAATGGGCAGGGGAACACCGGGGAGCTGTTTTTT. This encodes CASSKNGQGNTGELFF.

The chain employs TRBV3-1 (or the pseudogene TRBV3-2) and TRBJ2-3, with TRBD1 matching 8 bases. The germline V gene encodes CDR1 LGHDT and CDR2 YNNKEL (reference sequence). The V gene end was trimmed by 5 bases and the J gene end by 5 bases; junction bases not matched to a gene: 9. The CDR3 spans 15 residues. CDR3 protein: CASSVRTGRRDTQYF. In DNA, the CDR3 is TGTGCCAGCAGCGTCAGGACAGGGCGAAGAGATACGCAGTATTTT.

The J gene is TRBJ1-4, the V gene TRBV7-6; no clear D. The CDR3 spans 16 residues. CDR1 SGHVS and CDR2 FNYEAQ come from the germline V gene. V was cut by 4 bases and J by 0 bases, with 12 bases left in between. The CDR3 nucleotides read TGTGCCAGCAGCTCTCAACAGCCTGCAACTAATGAAAAACTGTTTTTT. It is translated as CASSSQQPATNEKLFF.

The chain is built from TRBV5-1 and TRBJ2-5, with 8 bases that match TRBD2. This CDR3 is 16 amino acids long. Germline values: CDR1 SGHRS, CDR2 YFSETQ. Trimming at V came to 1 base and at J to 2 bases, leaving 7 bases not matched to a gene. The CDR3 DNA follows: TGCGCCAGCAGCTTGCTTCCGGGAGGGGGACAAGAGACCCAGTACTTC. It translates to CASSLLPGGGQETQYF. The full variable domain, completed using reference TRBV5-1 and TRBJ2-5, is KAGVTQTPRYLIKTRGQQVTLSCSPISGHRSVSWYQQTPGQGLQFLFEYFSETQRNKGNFPGRFSGRQFSNSRSEMNVSTLELGDSALYLCASSLLPGGGQETQYFGPGTRLLVL.